The 10 T cell receptor beta chains below were found in one sample sequenced in a study of T cells in Graves' hyperthyroidism and ophthalmopathy (dated by TCRdb to between 2018 and 2020). Libraries were made using multiplex PCR. The instrument given in TCRdb is Illumina HiSeq 2000. TCR beta CDR3 regions were amplified from RNA transcripts. A first-round RT-PCR of the TCR CDR3 used the HTBI primer set with the Qiagen OneStep RT-PCR kit. In TCRdb, the public reads were trimmed at Q25 with fastp and aligned with MiXCR, with productive beta chains retained. Rows with one shared CDR3 protein collapse into an entry with the most common genes and DNA. This sample lists about 180,000 distinct CDR3 sequences; over 15% were detected once. The ten most abundant clones make up 29% of the sample. Sequencing input: blood. Every receptor here comes from a woman aged 50 to 60 with Graves' hyperthyroidism.

This clonotype was recorded many times. J is TRBJ1-2 and V is TRBV20-1; 12 positions agree with TRBD1. CDR3 length: 14 amino acids. Germline V lookup: CDR1 DFQATT, CDR2 SNEGSKA (reference sequence). The trim removed 6 bases at V and 5 bases at J, leaving 7 bases unmatched. CDR3 protein: CSAEGTGGWYGYTF. CDR3 nucleotide sequence: TGCAGTGCCGAGGGGACAGGGGGCTGGTATGGCTACACCTTC.

The CDR3 nucleotides read TGTGCCAGTAGTATCCAGACTGGAGATACGCAGTATTTT. Translating gives CASSIQTGDTQYF. The rearrangement joins TRBV19 to TRBJ2-3, with D unclear. This CDR3 contains 13 residues. From germline, CDR1 is LNHDA and CDR2 SQIVND (reference sequence). V was clipped by 3 bases and J by 5 bases, with 9 bases between them.

This clonotype was detected many times. This rearrangement joins TRBV6-1 to TRBJ1-2; possible D gene TRBD1, 5 bases. The CDR3 is 15 residues long. Trimming stripped 7 bases from V and 3 bases from J, with 18 bases between. Germline V CDR1 and CDR2: MNHNS, SASEGT. CDR3 bases: TGTGCCAGCACCAAGCAGGGTGCGGGAGACTATGGCTACACCTTC. As protein: CASTKQGAGDYGYTF.

The chain employs TRBV25-1 and TRBJ1-4; D call uncertain. The V gene's germline CDR1 is MGHDK and CDR2 SYGVNS. Trimming took off 2 bases at V and 7 bases at J, with 14 bases between the two ends. There are 15 residues in the CDR3. The CDR3, as DNA: TGTGCCAGCAGTGAAGTTTGGGATGGAAGTGAAAAACTGTTTTTT. Translated, it gives CASSEVWDGSEKLFF. Full variable domain (outside the CDR3, taken from reference TRBV25-1 and TRBJ1-4): EADIYQTPRYLVIGTGKKITLECSQTMGHDKMYWYQQDPGMELHLIHYSYGVNSTEKGDLSSESTVSRIRTEHFPLTLESARPSHTSQYLCASSEVWDGSEKLFFGSGTQLSVL.

This clonotype showed up just a few times. The gene calls are TRBV20-1 and TRBJ2-7; TRBD1 might be the D (6 bases). With 2 bases removed from V and 0 bases from J, the gap between germline ends came to 14 bases. Looked up from germline, CDR1 is DFQATT and CDR2 is SNEGSKA (reference sequence). CDR3 size: 15 residues. The CDR3 is CSARPRDKSSYEQYF. CDR3 DNA: TGCAGTGCTAGACCCCGGGACAAGAGCTCCTACGAGCAGTACTTC.

In its sample, this clonotype was seen many times. This chain uses TRBV7-9 with TRBJ2-7; D is uncertain. CDR3 length: 11 residues. The ends were cut back, 5 bases at V and 7 bases at J, with 9 bases in the middle. Germline-derived CDR1 and CDR2 are SEHNR and FQNEAQ (reference sequence). The DNA of the CDR3 is TGTGCCAGCAGCCCTATCCTGGAGCAGTACTTC. It codes for CASSPILEQYF.

This clonotype has a count of ten or more. The CDR3 sequence: CSVGQGAEAFF. CDR3 coding DNA: TGCAGCGTCGGACAGGGCGCTGAAGCTTTCTTT. The genes are TRBV29-1 and TRBJ1-1; TRBD1 agrees at 8 bases. This CDR3 comprises 11 residues. CDR1 SQVTM and CDR2 ANQGSEA come from the germline V gene. V lost 6 bases to trimming and J lost 6 bases; unmatched junction nucleotides: 3.

Note on this clonotype: At one boundary the junction diverges from the germline segment, which might be a read error. V usage is TRBV20-1 and J usage is TRBJ2-5, with 8 bases identical to TRBD1. The CDR3 has 16 amino acids. The germline V gene has CDR1 DFQATT and CDR2 SNEGSKA (reference sequence). The CDR3 sequence is CSVRERGQALQETQYF. CDR3 sequence (DNA): TGCAGTGTTAGAGAAAGGGGACAGGCGCTCCAAGAGACCCAGTACTTC.

CDR3 sequence reads: CASGHSPARGQPQHF. The CDR3, as DNA: TGTGCTAGTGGACATAGCCCAGCTAGGGGGCAGCCCCAGCATTTT. The chain joins TRBV12-5 to TRBJ1-5; possibly TRBD1 for D (6 bases). Germline CDR1 reads LGHNT; CDR2 reads FRNRAP. The CDR3 is made up of 15 amino acids. V was shortened by 6 bases and J by 7 bases, with 19 bases between the two germline ends.

This clonotype has just a few counts. This chain uses TRBV29-1 with TRBJ1-1; a weak D match, TRBD1 (5 bases). The V end was cut by 2 bases, the J end by 0 bases, with 7 bases between. Germline CDR1 and CDR2: SQVTM and ANQGSEA. The CDR3 is 13 residues long. This CDR3 is CSVERTLNTEAFF. In DNA form, the CDR3 reads TGCAGCGTTGAAAGGACACTGAACACTGAAGCTTTCTTT.